A selection of T cell receptor beta chains follows, all from one sample in a study of T-cell reconstitution after alpha-beta-depleted transplantation in children. TCRdb itself ran the PCR reads through MiXCR, one entry per CDR3 protein. The table lists 530,000 or so distinct CDR3 sequences, 25% to 30% of them singletons. This material consisted of PBMCs, taken before TCRalphabeta/CD19-depleted stem cell transplant. The receptor source for this set is a boy younger than two with Wiskott-Aldrich syndrome, due to receive a stem cell transplant. Each CDR3 is given with its conserved first and last residue. D genes are given only for firm matches. Expanded clones are given a class, and other clones once, few, many or no size at all.

J gene	V gene	clone size	D gene	CDR3 protein	CDR3 DNA
TRBJ1-1	TRBV18	.	TRBD1	CASSPLTGQGIAEAFF	TGTGCCAGCTCACCTTTAACGGGACAGGGGATCGCTGAAGCTTTCTTT
TRBJ2-1	TRBV29-1	.	.	CSVRGLLLSEQFF	TGCAGCGTTCGGGGACTTCTGCTGAGTGAGCAGTTCTTC
TRBJ2-1	TRBV30	.	TRBD2	CAWVAGDSYNEQFF	TGTGCCTGGGTAGCGGGAGACTCCTACAATGAGCAGTTCTTC
TRBJ1-2	TRBV5-1	few	.	CASSLAGVPGNNYGYTF	TGCGCCAGCAGCTTGGCCGGGGTTCCAGGGAATAACTATGGCTACACCTTC
TRBJ2-1	TRBV28	few	.	CASSSAGKFSYNEQFF	TGTGCCAGCAGTTCCGCGGGCAAGTTCTCCTACAATGAGCAGTTCTTC
TRBJ2-7	TRBV4-1	few	.	CASSQDRVERGYEQYF	TGCGCCAGCAGCCAAGATCGCGTGGAAAGGGGTTACGAGCAGTACTTC
TRBJ2-3	TRBV14	.	.	CASSLRTLPKTDTQYF	TGTGCCAGCAGCCTACGGACTCTTCCCAAAACAGATACGCAGTATTTT
TRBJ2-7	TRBV5-1	few	.	CASSPGLGPYEQYF	TGCGCCAGCAGCCCGGGACTGGGACCCTACGAGCAGTACTTC
TRBJ2-5	TRBV20-1	.	.	CSARQIQETQYF	TGCAGTGCTAGACAGATCCAAGAGACCCAGTACTTC
TRBJ1-5	TRBV19	few	.	CASSISGVDNQPQHF	TGTGCCAGTAGTATTTCAGGGGTCGACAATCAGCCCCAGCATTTT
TRBJ2-1	TRBV5-6	few	.	CASSFITNEQFF	TGTGCCAGCAGCTTTATCACAAATGAGCAGTTCTTC
TRBJ2-3	TRBV7-6	few	.	CASSLATGRGGTDTQYF	TGTGCCAGCAGCTTAGCAACCGGGAGAGGGGGCACAGATACGCAGTATTTT
TRBJ1-3	TRBV5-1	.	TRBD1	CASSKQGAFGNTIYF	TGCGCCAGCAGCAAACAGGGGGCTTTTGGAAACACCATATATTTT
TRBJ2-2	TRBV27	few	.	CASSLRGLRELFF	TGTGCCAGCAGTTTAAGGGGCCTCCGGGAGCTGTTTTTT
TRBJ2-1	TRBV5-1	.	TRBD2	CASSLALLALNEQFF	TGCGCCAGCAGCTTGGCCCTACTAGCGCTCAATGAGCAGTTCTTC
TRBJ2-1	TRBV5-1	.	TRBD2	CASSSGLAGLSDNEQFF	TGCGCCAGCAGCTCGGGACTAGCGGGATTATCGGACAATGAGCAGTTCTTC
TRBJ2-1	TRBV27	few	TRBD2	CASSYLTSGYNNEQFF	TGTGCCAGCAGTTATTTGACTAGCGGGTACAACAATGAGCAGTTCTTC
TRBJ1-6	TRBV20-1	.	.	CSARDLGVGNSPLHF	TGCAGTGCTAGAGATCTTGGGGTGGGGAATTCCCCCCTCCACTTT
TRBJ2-3	TRBV5-1	few	.	CASSLQRSTDTQYF	TGCGCCAGCAGCCTTCAGCGGAGCACAGATACGCAGTATTTT
TRBJ2-5	TRBV24-1	.	TRBD2	CATSDTTSGIETQYF	TGTGCCACCAGTGATACGACTAGCGGTATAGAGACCCAGTACTTC
TRBJ2-3	TRBV4-2	.	TRBD2	CASGLAGASDTQYF	TGTGCCAGCGGACTAGCGGGAGCAAGTGATACGCAGTATTTT
TRBJ2-7	TRBV18	.	.	CASSPEDGPYEQYF	TGTGCCAGCTCACCCGAAGACGGACCTTACGAGCAGTACTTC
TRBJ2-1	TRBV28	few	.	CASSFRKITNNEQFF	TGTGCCAGCAGTTTCCGAAAGATCACGAACAATGAGCAGTTCTTC
TRBJ1-1	TRBV6-5	.	.	CASSYSILNTEAFF	TGTGCCAGCAGTTACTCGATCCTGAACACTGAAGCTTTCTTT
TRBJ2-7	TRBV24-1	.	.	CATSDPLTRDEQYF	TGTGCCACCAGTGATCCGTTGACAAGGGACGAGCAGTACTTC
TRBJ2-3	TRBV20-1	.	TRBD2	CSARDRGRSFTDTQYF	TGCAGTGCTCGCGACCGCGGGAGGAGCTTCACAGATACGCAGTATTTT
TRBJ2-1	TRBV5-1	.	.	CASSLAQGVDEQFF	TGCGCCAGCAGCTTGGCACAGGGTGTGGATGAGCAGTTCTTC
TRBJ2-2	TRBV5-1	.	.	CASSEGTLGTGELFF	TGCGCCAGCAGCGAGGGGACTCTCGGGACCGGGGAGCTGTTTTTT
TRBJ2-2	TRBV28	.	.	CASSFRLTNTGELFF	TGTGCCAGCAGTTTTCGTCTCACTAACACCGGGGAGCTGTTTTTT
TRBJ2-3	TRBV29-1	few	TRBD2	CSVDTSGSPDTQYF	TGCAGCGTTGATACTAGCGGGAGTCCAGATACGCAGTATTTT
TRBJ2-1	TRBV7-9	few	.	CASKTGSYNEQFF	TGTGCCAGCAAGACAGGCTCCTACAATGAGCAGTTCTTC
TRBJ1-1	TRBV3-1	few	.	CASSQDWFGQGAFF	TGTGCCAGCAGCCAAGACTGGTTTGGTCAGGGAGCTTTCTTT
TRBJ2-5	TRBV29-1	.	.	CSGWGGLRETQYF	TGCAGCGGGTGGGGGGGGCTTCGAGAGACCCAGTACTTC
TRBJ2-3	TRBV5-1	few	.	CASSLGRAATDTQYF	TGCGCCAGCAGCTTGGGAAGGGCGGCCACAGATACGCAGTATTTT
TRBJ2-1	TRBV24-1	.	.	CATSDFPNEQFF	TGTGCCACCAGTGATTTCCCCAATGAGCAGTTCTTC
TRBJ2-6	TRBV7-8	few	.	CASSPFPSGANVLTF	TGTGCCAGCAGCCCTTTTCCATCTGGGGCCAACGTCCTGACTTTC
TRBJ2-5	TRBV4-1	.	TRBD2	CASSQGVDTGGQETQYF	TGCGCCAGCAGCCAAGGAGTGGATACGGGGGGGCAAGAGACCCAGTACTTC
TRBJ1-3	TRBV20-1	.	.	CSARDLWTDLGNTIYF	TGCAGTGCTAGAGATCTCTGGACGGATCTGGGAAACACCATATATTTT
TRBJ2-1	TRBV20-1	.	.	CSASLPHEQFF	TGCAGTGCTAGTCTGCCCCATGAGCAGTTCTTC
TRBJ2-1	TRBV12-3/TRBV12-4	.	TRBD2	CASSLRAGVVNEQFF	TGTGCCAGCAGTTTACGAGCGGGAGTAGTTAATGAGCAGTTCTTC
TRBJ2-3	TRBV11-2	.	.	CASSSIWGVGDTQYF	TGTGCCAGCAGCTCCATTTGGGGGGTTGGAGATACGCAGTATTTT
TRBJ2-5	TRBV27	few	TRBD1	CASSSTLDRGLGKPQYF	TGTGCCAGCAGTTCAACCCTGGACAGGGGGCTTGGGAAGCCCCAGTACTTC
TRBJ1-1	TRBV20-1	few	.	CSASEAFF	TGCAGTGCTAGCGAAGCTTTCTTT
TRBJ2-5	TRBV14	.	TRBD2	CASSRLAFETQYF	TGTGCCAGCAGCCGACTAGCCTTCGAGACCCAGTACTTC
TRBJ2-5	TRBV5-1	few	TRBD2	CASSLGLGPGGTQYF	TGCGCCAGCAGCTTGGGCCTCGGACCGGGAGGGACCCAGTACTTC